This TCR beta chain stems from a study of OX40 agonist ivuxolimab in advanced cancers. The method was immunoSEQ multiplex PCR; TCRdb's version includes in-frame clones alone and lacks a portion of them. The sample includes approximately 62,000 clones, approximately 90% of them seen just once. The V gene end was trimmed by 4 bases and the J gene end by 2 bases; junction bases not matched to a gene: 2. The CDR3 length is 15 residues. Germline V CDR1 and CDR2: MNHEY, SMNVEV (reference sequence). The chain is built from TRBV27 and TRBJ2-5, with 12 positions matching TRBD2. This clonotype was obtained from an adult with an advanced solid tumor such as melanoma, head and neck, liver or kidney cancer. The material was CD4+ or CD8+ T cells sorted from blood, obtained in a trial of the OX40 agonist ivuxolimab. CDR3 sequence (DNA): TGTGCCAGCAGTTCCCTAGCGGGAGGGCAAGAGACCCAGTACTTC. It is translated as CASSSLAGGQETQYF.